This TCR beta chain was documented in a study of T cell responses to AZD1222 COVID-19 vaccine. Germline values: CDR1 SEHNR, CDR2 FQNEAQ (reference sequence). V lost 5 bases and J 5 bases, leaving 13 bases between the germline ends. CDR3 length: 14 residues. Overall study results and limits: Donors in the cohort were predominantly white British and more often female, and clonal diversity was possibly underestimated. In the spike-specific TCR repertoire, nearly half reportedly target unmutated variant regions. Seropositive status at baseline applied to only six AZD1222 recipients.

Of note for this clone: Its antigen is currently unknown.

Clones were read by immunoSEQ multiplex PCR, and TCRdb kept only the in-frame ones, dropping some. Among about 85,000 clones listed, about 86% were seen once. The sequence was obtained from an adult in good health. The sample in question was peripheral blood, obtained on day 0 of AZD1222 vaccination. V usage is TRBV7-9 and J usage is TRBJ1-5; D is undetermined. The CDR3 loop is CASSAGRTDQPQHF. As DNA, the CDR3 is TGTGCCAGCAGCGCCGGTAGGACCGATCAGCCCCAGCATTTT.